This is a list of T cell receptor beta chains from one sample in a study of identical twins. One entry per CDR3 protein results from TCRdb running MiXCR on the 5' RACE reads. Among about 810,000 distinct CDR3 sequences listed, roughly an eighth were seen once. These same records also appear under a second study, on yellow fever vaccine responses in identical twins.

The material sequenced was PBMCs. The receptors shown here come from a woman younger than 35 in good health. CDR3s include the opening cysteine and the closing phenylalanine or tryptophan. D genes are given only for firm matches. Not all rows give a size; the values are once, few, many and, for expanded clones, a class.

V	size	J	D	DNA	CDR3
TRBV12-3/TRBV12-4	many	TRBJ2-3	TRBD2	TGTGCCAGCAGTTTAAGCGGGAACACAGATACGCAGTATTTT	CASSLSGNTDTQYF
TRBV27	few	TRBJ2-6	-	TGTGCCAGCAGTTTTCAACCGGGGGCAAGCTCTGGGGCCAACGTCCTGACTTTC	CASSFQPGASSGANVLTF
TRBV29-1	-	TRBJ2-7	-	TGCAGCGCGCATCTAGGAGGGGGCCTCTACGAGCAGTACTTC	CSAHLGGGLYEQYF
TRBV5-6	-	TRBJ1-5	TRBD1	TGTGCCAGCAGCATAGGACAGGGGGCTAATCAGCCCCAGCATTTT	CASSIGQGANQPQHF
TRBV9	many	TRBJ2-1	-	TGTGCCAGCAGCGTAGGACAGTCCTCCTACAATGAGCAGTTCTTC	CASSVGQSSYNEQFF
TRBV5-1	-	TRBJ2-5	-	TGCGCCAGCAGCCCCGACCCTCGGGAGACCCAGTACTTC	CASSPDPRETQYF
TRBV18	-	TRBJ2-7	TRBD2	TGTGCCAGCTCACCACCGGGAGGGCGGTCCGGCTACGAGCAGTACTTC	CASSPPGGRSGYEQYF
TRBV5-5	many	TRBJ1-5	TRBD1	TGTGCCAGCAGCTTGGGCGGACAGGGAGGCCAGCCCCAGCATTTT	CASSLGGQGGQPQHF
TRBV11-2	few	TRBJ1-3	-	TGTGCCAGCAGCTTAGAATCGGGCGCTGGAAACACCATATATTTT	CASSLESGAGNTIYF
TRBV7-8	-	TRBJ2-1	-	TGTGCCAGCAGCTTAGAAACAGGGTTCAATGAGCAGTTCTTC	CASSLETGFNEQFF
TRBV4-1	-	TRBJ2-7	-	TGCGCCAGCAGCCAAGATGGCGAGCAGTACTTC	CASSQDGEQYF
TRBV11-3	-	TRBJ2-1	TRBD1	TGTGCCAGCAGCTCCCTGACAGGGGACTCCTACAATGAGCAGTTCTTC	CASSSLTGDSYNEQFF
TRBV5-1	few	TRBJ2-5	-	TGCGCCAGCAGTTCAGGGGAAAAAGAGACCCAGTACTTC	CASSSGEKETQYF
TRBV29-1	few	TRBJ1-2	TRBD1	TGCAGCTCCCGGACAGGGGCGAACTATGGCTACACCTTC	CSSRTGANYGYTF
TRBV5-1	-	TRBJ2-1	-	TGCGCCAGCAGCCTAGCGCTTATCTCCTACAATGAGCAGTTCTTC	CASSLALISYNEQFF
TRBV6-1	-	TRBJ2-2	-	TGTGCCAGCACAAGCGTGAACACCGGGGAGCTGTTTTTT	CASTSVNTGELFF
TRBV28	-	TRBJ1-2	-	TGTGCCACCAATGACCCGGGCCATGGCTACACCTTC	CATNDPGHGYTF
TRBV4-1	-	TRBJ2-5	TRBD1	TGCGCCAGCAGCTACCGGACAGGGCACCAAGAGACCCAGTACTTC	CASSYRTGHQETQYF
TRBV9	-	TRBJ2-2	-	TGTGCCAGCAGCGTATTGTTCGGGGAGCTGTTTTTT	CASSVLFGELFF
TRBV5-1	-	TRBJ2-2	TRBD1	TGCGCCAGCAGCTCGCTGTCCTTGTCCGGGACAGAGAACACCGGGGAGCTGTTTTTT	CASSSLSLSGTENTGELFF
TRBV5-6	few	TRBJ2-6	-	TGTGCCAGCAGCAAACCATCTAGCTCTGGGGCCAACGTCCTGACTTTC	CASSKPSSSGANVLTF
TRBV20-1	-	TRBJ2-7	-	TGCAGTGCTAGGGGGCCGGCGTACGAGCAGTACTTC	CSARGPAYEQYF
TRBV9	many	TRBJ2-7	-	TGTGCCAGCAGCGTGGGGGGTCTGACGTCCTACGAGCAGTACTTC	CASSVGGLTSYEQYF
TRBV11-3	-	TRBJ2-1	TRBD2	TGTGCCAGAAGCTTAGAACTCACGGGGGGGACCAGAAATGAGCAGTTCTTC	CARSLELTGGTRNEQFF
TRBV3-1	-	TRBJ2-5	TRBD2	TGTGCCAGCAGCCAAGATTTCCCTAGCGGGTCGGAGGAGACCCAGTACTTC	CASSQDFPSGSEETQYF
TRBV27	few	TRBJ1-5	-	TGTGCCAGCAGTAACCAGGGCAATCAGCCCCAGCATTTT	CASSNQGNQPQHF
TRBV15	-	TRBJ2-2	TRBD1	TGTGCCACCAGCGTTCGGGACAGGGGGCGGACCGGGGAGCTGTTTTTT	CATSVRDRGRTGELFF
TRBV2	-	TRBJ2-1	TRBD2	TGTGCCAGCAGTGGAAATGGGCTAGCGGGAAGGGATGAGCAGTTCTTC	CASSGNGLAGRDEQFF
TRBV5-1	-	TRBJ2-2	TRBD1	TGCGCCAGCATCCCGGGACAGGGGCGCACCGGGGAGCTGTTTTTT	CASIPGQGRTGELFF
TRBV20-1	few	TRBJ2-3	-	TGCAGTGCCGAAACTCTAGCGCAACGCACAGATACGCAGTATTTT	CSAETLAQRTDTQYF
TRBV20-1	few	TRBJ1-5	TRBD1	TGCAGTGCTCTGGGACAGGGGGATCAGCCCCAGCATTTT	CSALGQGDQPQHF
TRBV27	-	TRBJ2-2	-	TGTGCCAGCAGAGCTTCGGGCACCGGGGAGCTGTTTTTT	CASRASGTGELFF
TRBV10-3	few	TRBJ1-5	-	TGTGCCACTATGGACGGAAATCAGCCCCAGCATTTT	CATMDGNQPQHF
TRBV20-1	-	TRBJ2-1	TRBD2	TGCAGTGCTAGAGGGGGGGGCAATGAGCAGTTCTTC	CSARGGGNEQFF
TRBV12-5	-	TRBJ2-1	TRBD2	TGTGCTAGTGGTCCACGACTAGCGCCATACAATGAGCAGTTCTTC	CASGPRLAPYNEQFF
TRBV27	few	TRBJ2-3	TRBD2	TGTGCCAGCAGTTTCCGGGAGGGCACAGATACGCAGTATTTT	CASSFREGTDTQYF
TRBV12-3/TRBV12-4	-	TRBJ2-3	-	TGTGCCAGCGATTCCGGGACCGCAGATACGCAGTATTTT	CASDSGTADTQYF
TRBV7-9	few	TRBJ1-1	-	TGTGCCAGCAGCGTTCAGGGGTCTCACACTGAAGCTTTCTTT	CASSVQGSHTEAFF
TRBV7-6	-	TRBJ2-1	-	TGTGCCAGCAGCTCCGGGACCGCTGAGCAGTTCTTC	CASSSGTAEQFF
TRBV20-1	many	TRBJ2-5	-	TGCAGTGCTAGAGGGGGAGGATGGGAGACCCAGTACTTC	CSARGGGWETQYF
TRBV6-1	few	TRBJ2-1	-	TGTGCCAGCAGTGATCTTGGGCGGAGCTCCTACAATGAGCAGTTCTTC	CASSDLGRSSYNEQFF
TRBV7-9	many	TRBJ1-4	-	TGTGCCAGCAGTCAGGACGTACAAGGGGGAAAACTGTTTTTT	CASSQDVQGGKLFF
TRBV5-5	-	TRBJ1-2	TRBD1	TGTGCCAGCAGCTTGGCCTCCGGGACAGGGGGCCGCATTATTGGCTACACCTTC	CASSLASGTGGRIIGYTF
TRBV20-1	-	TRBJ2-7	TRBD2	TGCAGTGCTCCTAGCGGGAGGAACGAGCAGTACTTC	CSAPSGRNEQYF
TRBV5-1	-	TRBJ2-3	TRBD1	TGCGCCAGCAGCTTCAGGGGGCGCGTGGGCACAGATACGCAGTATTTT	CASSFRGRVGTDTQYF